A single sample is the source of the 26 T cell receptor beta chains below, sequenced in a study of T cells after yellow fever vaccination. From the 5' RACE reads, TCRdb called clonotypes with MiXCR, one entry per CDR3 protein. This table has about 510,000 distinct CDR3 sequences, about a fifth appearing once. Material: PBMCs, obtained roughly 20 days after the first yellow fever vaccination. These receptors came from a man between 18 and 35 years old who received the YFV17D yellow fever vaccine.

This clonotype has a count of ten or more. The chain joins TRBV7-2 to TRBJ2-3; D is unclear. V lost 5 bases to trimming and J lost 5 bases, with 8 bases between them. CDR1 is SGHTA, CDR2 FQGNSA, per germline. The CDR3 totals 12 residues. The CDR3 is CASSPLRDTQYF. CDR3 in DNA: TGTGCCAGCAGCCCCCTGAGAGATACGCAGTATTTT.

This clonotype was seen only a few times. The CDR3 coding sequence is TGTGCCAGCAGGCGAGTGGGATACACCGGGGAGCTGTTTTTT. Protein: CASRRVGYTGELFF. V usage is TRBV3-1 and J usage is TRBJ2-2, with D unclear. This CDR3 is 14 amino acids long. Germline CDR1 LGHDT, CDR2 YNNKEL (reference sequence). Trimming shortened V by 6 bases and J by 3 bases, and 11 bases separated the two germline ends.

This clonotype was counted between two and nine times. This rearrangement joins TRBV11-1 to TRBJ2-1; 14 bases line up with TRBD2. The V gene end was trimmed by 5 bases and the J gene end by 3 bases; junction bases not matched to a gene: 9. Germline V gives CDR1 SGHAT, CDR2 FQDESV (reference sequence). This CDR3 region has 18 residues. The chain's CDR3 is CASSLWSGTSGGYNEQFF. The CDR3 bases are TGTGCCAGCAGCCTCTGGTCCGGGACTAGCGGGGGCTACAATGAGCAGTTCTTC.

A few counts support this clonotype. The chain combines TRBV20-1 with TRBJ1-3, with 7 bases fitting TRBD1. Germline CDR1 is DFQATT and CDR2 is SNEGSKA (reference sequence). The V segment lost 1 base and the J segment 2 bases; nucleotides outside the gene matches: 5. The CDR3 has 15 residues. CDR3: CSARARDRPGNTIYF. CDR3 DNA sequence: TGCAGTGCTAGAGCACGGGACAGACCTGGAAACACCATATATTTT.

This clonotype was counted only a few times. The chain has TRBV6-1 and TRBJ1-2; weak D call: TRBD1 (6 bases). Looked up from germline, CDR1 is MNHNS and CDR2 is SASEGT. This CDR3 is 13 amino acids long. Deletions cut 7 bases from V and 5 bases from J, with 14 bases between. CDR3 loop: CASTADRSYGYTF. Here the CDR3 DNA reads TGTGCCAGCACCGCAGACAGGAGTTATGGCTACACCTTC.

The V call is TRBV20-1, the J call TRBJ2-3; no definite D call. Trimming shortened V by 2 bases and J by 2 bases, and 5 bases separated the two germline ends. CDR1 is DFQATT and CDR2 is SNEGSKA in the germline V gene (reference sequence). This CDR3 contains 12 residues. In nucleotides, the CDR3 is TGCAGTGCTAGACTGTACACAGATACGCAGTATTTT. It specifies CSARLYTDTQYF.

The table lists this clonotype with a few counts. This chain links TRBV24-1 with TRBJ2-5; 9 bases are shared with TRBD2. The CDR3 runs to 15 residues. From germline, CDR1 is KGHDR and CDR2 SFDVKD. Trimming took 5 bases from V and 0 from J; bases not matched to a gene: 3. The DNA for the CDR3 is TGTGCCACCAGTGCGGCTAGCGGGAACCAAGAGACCCAGTACTTC. This codes for CATSAASGNQETQYF.

V and J are TRBV12-3 or TRBV12-4 and TRBJ1-5; maybe TRBD1 (6 bases). This CDR3 has 16 residues. V was trimmed by 6 bases and J by 0 bases, leaving 15 bases between them. The CDR3 loop is CASSDNRVYSNQPQHF. The DNA of the CDR3 is TGTGCCAGCAGCGACAACAGGGTATATAGCAATCAGCCCCAGCATTTT.

This chain links TRBV3-1 with TRBJ1-1; 8 bases align to TRBD1. Germline assignment: CDR1 LGHDT and CDR2 YNNKEL (reference sequence). Trimming at V came to 5 bases and at J to 5 bases, leaving 7 bases not matched to a gene. This CDR3 is 14 amino acids long. CDR3 region: CASSNGQGGTEAFF. The CDR3 bases are TGTGCCAGCAGCAACGGACAGGGTGGGACTGAAGCTTTCTTT.

The V gene is TRBV12-3 or TRBV12-4, the J gene TRBJ2-7; D gene unclear. V gave up 5 bases and J gave up 6 bases, with 17 bases separating them. The CDR3 length is 14 residues. The CDR3, as DNA: TGTGCCAGCAGTCCCCTCCGTGTTATCGGCGAGCAGTACTTC. This codes for CASSPLRVIGEQYF.

This clonotype was detected only a few times. The chain uses TRBV10-3 and TRBJ2-7; weak D call: TRBD2 (5 bases). Germline values: CDR1 ENHRY, CDR2 SYGVKD. Trimming took off 7 bases at V and 1 base at J, with 11 bases between the two ends. The CDR3 runs 13 residues. CDR3 sequence reads: CAINGVASYEQYF. CDR3 sequence (DNA): TGTGCCATCAATGGGGTAGCGTCCTACGAGCAGTACTTC.

The DNA for the CDR3 is TGCAGTGCTAGTTTCCTTGGCGGGGGGAGCCAAGAGACCCAGTACTTC. Protein product: CSASFLGGGSQETQYF. The chain employs TRBV20-1 and TRBJ2-5; 8 positions match TRBD2. Germline V gives CDR1 DFQATT, CDR2 SNEGSKA (reference sequence). V shed 3 bases and J 1 base; nucleotides not matched to a gene: 10. This CDR3 comprises 16 residues.

This rearrangement joins TRBV13 to TRBJ1-1, with D unresolved. The V and J ends lost 5 bases and 6 bases respectively, with 13 bases between them. Germline V gene data show CDR1 as PRHDT and CDR2 as FYEKMQ (reference sequence). The CDR3 is 13 amino acids. The CDR3 DNA reads as TGTGCCAGCAGCGGCTATCCCGGGGCTGAAGCTTTCTTT. It yields the protein CASSGYPGAEAFF. Combining the CDR3 with reference TRBV13 and TRBJ1-1 gives the whole variable domain AAGVIQSPRHLIKEKRETATLKCYPIPRHDTVYWYQQGPGQDPQFLISFYEKMQSDKGSIPDRFSAQQFSDYHSELNMSSLELGDSALYFCASSGYPGAEAFFGQGTRLTVV.

This clonotype was observed a handful of times. V gene TRBV6-1 combines with J gene TRBJ1-5; unclear D gene. CDR3 size: 16 residues. Deletions cut 4 bases from V and 2 bases from J, with 15 bases between. Germline CDR1 MNHNS, CDR2 SASEGT. In DNA, the CDR3 is TGTGCCAGCAGTGCATACTCTCTCGGAGGCAATCAGCCCCAGCATTTT. It codes for CASSAYSLGGNQPQHF.

This chain connects TRBV7-9 to TRBJ2-1; TRBD2 matches 9 bases. CDR1 is SEHNR, CDR2 FQNEAQ, per germline (reference sequence). Trimming removed 3 bases from V and 7 bases from J; junction bases left unmatched: 4. The CDR3 has 14 residues. The CDR3 nucleotides read TGTGCCAGCAGCTTGCGGGGGGGCCTAAATGAGCAGTTCTTC. This sequence encodes CASSLRGGLNEQFF.

The CDR3 protein is CASSSWTGPGGAEAFF. The CDR3 DNA is TGCGCCAGCAGCTCTTGGACAGGGCCGGGGGGGGCTGAAGCTTTCTTT. The chain is built from TRBV4-3 and TRBJ1-1; 8 nucleotides agree with TRBD1. J lost 6 bases, V lost 5 bases, and 14 bases had no gene match. The CDR3 is made up of 16 amino acids. The V gene's germline CDR1 is LGHNA and CDR2 YSLEER.

The chain employs TRBV5-1 and TRBJ2-1, with TRBD1 matching 8 bases. The CDR3 length is 16 residues. Germline CDR1 is SGHRS and CDR2 is YFSETQ. The V gene end was trimmed by 2 bases and the J gene end by 6 bases; junction bases not matched to a gene: 10. The CDR3 reads CASSFRGTGIPNEQFF. CDR3 nucleotides: TGCGCCAGCAGCTTTCGGGGGACAGGAATACCCAATGAGCAGTTCTTC.

This clonotype was detected a few times. This rearrangement joins TRBV5-1 to TRBJ2-4; 8 nucleotides align to TRBD1. The CDR3 runs to 14 residues. CDR1 SGHRS and CDR2 YFSETQ come from the germline V gene. J gave up 3 bases and V 5 bases, and 4 bases lay outside the gene matches. The CDR3 is CASRDRVGKNIQYF. The CDR3 region has the DNA TGCGCCAGCAGGGACAGGGTAGGCAAAAACATTCAGTACTTC.

This clonotype was detected only a few times. The V gene is TRBV4-1, the J gene TRBJ2-3; D is unclear. Germline CDR1 is MGHRA and CDR2 is YSYEKL. Trimming took off 3 bases at V and 9 bases at J, with 16 bases between the two ends. The CDR3 loop spans 14 amino acids. DNA of the CDR3: TGCGCCAGCAGCCACGTCGGTGGTACGTTGACGCAGTATTTT. This codes for CASSHVGGTLTQYF.

This clonotype was observed a few times. The chain couples TRBV4-1 to TRBJ1-2, with 9 bases that match TRBD1. The germline V gene has CDR1 MGHRA and CDR2 YSYEKL. Trimming took 0 bases from V and 8 from J; bases not matched to a gene: 10. The CDR3 length is 16 residues. The CDR3: CASSQETVGQGNGYTF. The DNA for the CDR3 is TGCGCCAGCAGCCAAGAAACCGTGGGACAGGGTAACGGCTACACCTTC.

This chain joins TRBV7-6 and TRBJ2-7, with a tentative D call TRBD2 (6 bases). Germline V gene data show CDR1 as SGHVS and CDR2 as FNYEAQ. The CDR3 is made up of 16 amino acids. With 0 bases removed from V and 5 bases from J, the gap between germline ends came to 17 bases. The CDR3, as DNA: TGTGCCAGCAGCTTAGCTCGTGGCAGGGAGGACGACGAGCAGTACTTC. As protein: CASSLARGREDDEQYF.

This clonotype occurred a few times. In DNA form, the CDR3 reads TGCGCCAGCAGCCAAGATCCGAGCGGGGGGGGTGGTCAGTTCTTC. It is translated as CASSQDPSGGGGQFF. The chain couples TRBV4-1 to TRBJ2-1; 10 bases match TRBD2. The germline V gene encodes CDR1 MGHRA and CDR2 YSYEKL. The trim removed 0 bases at V and 13 bases at J, leaving 9 bases unmatched. The CDR3 covers 15 residues.

This clonotype has a count of ten or more. The chain couples TRBV4-3 to TRBJ2-3; D unresolved. Trimming removed 0 bases at V and 8 bases at J, with 9 bases between. This CDR3 has 13 residues. Looked up from germline, CDR1 is LGHNA and CDR2 is YSLEER. CDR3 DNA sequence: TGCGCCAGCAGCCAAGACGACTCGGGTACGCAGTATTTT. Translating it yields CASSQDDSGTQYF.

The rearrangement uses TRBV7-9 and TRBJ1-6; 7 nucleotides line up with TRBD1. The V segment lost 4 bases and the J segment 10 bases; nucleotides outside the gene matches: 7. CDR3 length: 14 residues. Germline V gene lookup returns CDR1 SEHNR and CDR2 FQNEAQ (reference sequence). The CDR3 sequence: CASSSTGIRSPLHF. Written as DNA, the CDR3 is TGTGCCAGCAGCTCGACAGGGATTAGGTCACCCCTCCACTTT. Together with reference TRBV7-9 and TRBJ1-6, the CDR3 gives the full variable domain: DTGVSQNPRHKITKRGQNVTFRCDPISEHNRLYWYRQTLGQGPEFLTYFQNEAQLEKSRLLSDRFSAERPKGSFSTLEIQRTEQGDSAMYLCASSSTGIRSPLHFGNGTRLTVT.

This clonotype turned up a few times. V gene TRBV30 combines with J gene TRBJ1-1; D is ambiguous. The V gene lost 3 bases and the J gene lost 8 bases, with 10 bases spanning the gap. CDR1 and CDR2 from the germline V gene are GTSNPN and SVGIG (reference sequence). This CDR3 has 11 residues. The DNA of the CDR3 is TGTGCCTGGAGCGAAAACGGAGAAGCTTTCTTT. Amino acids: CAWSENGEAFF.

This clonotype has a handful of counts. V is TRBV7-6 and J is TRBJ2-1, with D perhaps matching TRBD1 or TRBD2 (7 bases each). The V and J ends lost 4 bases and 7 bases respectively, with 20 bases between them. Germline V gives CDR1 SGHVS, CDR2 FNYEAQ. The length of the CDR3 is 16 residues. CDR3 bases: TGTGCCAGCAGCTCCAGGGGGGGAGGGGTGATGAATGAGCAGTTCTTC. As protein: CASSSRGGGVMNEQFF.